This T cell receptor (beta chain) was identified during a study of Ad26.COV2.S vaccination and SARS-CoV-2 variants (dated by TCRdb to the early 2020s). Concerning the study at large: Vaccine-arm donors were drawn from COV1001, a multicentre, randomized, double-blind, placebo-controlled phase I-IIa trial of Ad26.COV2.S in healthy adults. Ad26.COV2.S was administered intramuscularly at 5 x 10^10 or 1 x 10^11 viral particles, either as a single shot or as two shots given 56 days apart. A total of some 30 samples were included in the TCR-sequenced set, comprising around 20 Ad26.COV2.S vaccine recipients, 5 placebo recipients and 8 SARS-CoV-2 convalescent individuals. Investigators remained blinded to trial group allocation during experiments and outcome assessment. Sequencing of the TCRbeta repertoire served to evaluate the specificity and breadth of SARS-CoV-2-reactive T cell receptors following Ad26.COV2.S vaccination. Participants in the trial were split at random into five groups of five each, receiving low-dose or high-dose Ad26.COV2.S once or twice, or else placebo on both occasions. The research as a whole found: Comparable non-spike TCR breadth was observed between vaccine and placebo recipients, consistent with only spike being contained in the vaccine. The study was not powered for comparison of responses between vaccine doses or regimens. Substantial breadth of spike-specific CD8+ and CD4+ T cell responses was reported after vaccination. The authors noted that total T cell responses may have been underestimated by the TCR breadth and depth analyses. Compared with placebo recipients, Ad26.COV2.S recipients showed higher spike-specific TCR breadth (P = 0.0014).

In light of the paper, this sample's treatment or condition label describes: over 15 received Ad26.COV2.S at low or high dose, single or two shots; five or six received placebo; per-sample allocation not given. For vaccine and placebo recipients, the sequenced repertoires came from samples collected on day 63 after the first injection. Between 29 July and 7 August 2020, Cohort 1b enrolled 25 adults aged 18-55 years at one site in Boston, USA. Ad26.COV2.S consisted of a replication-incompetent adenovirus type 26 vector by which a prefusion-stabilized SARS-CoV-2 spike protein from the original Wuhan strain was expressed. The immunoSEQ Assay was used to sequence TCRbeta CDR3 regions. After extraction, genomic DNA underwent amplification by bias-controlled multiplex PCR, followed by high-throughput sequencing. In the source study's methods: To quantify the absolute abundance of every unique TCRbeta CDR3 region, sequences were collapsed and filtered. T cell fraction was estimated by normalizing TCRbeta template counts to usable DNA, which was measured by amplifying reference genes present in all nucleated cells. Repertoire TCRs were annotated as SARS-CoV-2-specific by exact matching of V gene, CDR3 amino acid sequence and J gene to a known reactive TCR set. The reference SARS-CoV-2 TCR set was derived from MIRA and filtered for enrichment in COVID-19-positive ImmuneCODE repertoires, a step that removed public or cross-reactive TCRs. Using the MIRA antigens, annotated TCRs were further analysed by specific ORF or by position within an ORF. Depth was the summed frequency of annotated unique rearrangements, while breadth was defined as annotated unique rearrangements over total unique productive rearrangements. Two-sided Wilcoxon rank-sum tests were used to compare TCR breadth between groups. Entries here come from immuneACCESS through TCRdb and include only in-frame sequences with V and J called. Some clones fail to appear in such tables; in the studies checked, an unresolved V gene covers under half of the shortfall, and the cause of the remainder is unknown. Clonal size and the V and J genes are those of that table, whereas D and trimming came from the DNA. Within this sample are about 320,000 clones, with 86% of them counted one time only. The top ten hold more than 1.5% of the sample.

V is clipped by 11 bases and J by 7 bases, and the sequence between their germline boundaries is 17 bases long. CDR1 and CDR2, per the germline V gene (reference sequence), are SGHAT and FQDESV. CDR3 length: 13 amino acids, cysteine to phenylalanine. Left in the record is the CDR3 DNA by itself, 39 bases read in frame from the first base. Notes on this clone: Its antigen is not yet known. One base away there is no much larger clone; base qualities are not given.

Rearrangement joined TRBV11-1 to TRBJ2-2, with the D gene call left open. The clonotype originates from a person between 18 and 59 years old who received the Ad26.COV2.S COVID-19 vaccine or a placebo. The source material was peripheral blood, sampled in a trial of Ad26.COV2.S vaccine versus placebo. This receptor carries the CDR3 CACLEERIGELFF. Read as DNA, the sequence is TGTGCCTGTCTAGAGGAACGGATCGGGGAGCTGTTTTTT. The reference TRBV11-1 and TRBJ2-2 proteins fill in what lies around the CDR3, so the full variable domain reads EAEVAQSPRYKITEKSQAVAFWCDPISGHATLYWYRQILGQGPELLVQFQDESVVDDSQLPKDRFSAERLKGVDSTLKIQPAELGDSAMYLCACLEERIGELFFGEGSRLTVL.